The T cell receptor (beta chain) under discussion was sequenced for a study of blood T cell repertoires in COVID-19. Turning to the study itself: Sites in the United States, Italy and Spain provided acute and convalescent COVID-19 samples. In each case, the material was cDNA or gDNA derived from T cells, B-cell-depleted T cells, or PBMCs.

This clone was detected only once. Germline loops: CDR1 LNHNV, CDR2 YYDKDF (reference sequence). The CDR3 is 15 residues long. V shed 1 base, J shed 5 bases, and the junction held 4 bases outside the gene matches. Study processing details: Quantification of nucleated cells was approximated via reference gene primer amplification. Data came from immunoSEQ multiplex PCR; TCRdb stores just in-frame clones and leaves some out. The DNA was the basis for D and trimming; V, J and clone size are from that table. The table shows about 250,000 clones, with more than 65% occurring only once. Sequenced material: peripheral blood. This receptor was obtained from a woman between 35 and 50 years old with active or convalescent COVID-19. V gene TRBV15 combines with J gene TRBJ1-4; 7 nucleotides align to TRBD1. Written as DNA, the CDR3 is TGTGCCACCAGCAGAGGAGCGACAGGGAATGAAAAACTGTTTTTT. Protein: CATSRGATGNEKLFF.